This T cell receptor (beta chain) was documented in a study of CXCR3-negative and CXCR3-positive naive CD8 T cells. Whole-study findings and limits: In CXCR3-positive naive cells, the TRB CDR3s were more hydrophobic than in CXCR3-negative naive cells.

From germline, CDR1 is MNHEY and CDR2 SVGAGI. CDR3 size: 15 residues. Notes on this clonotype: Its antigen is not identified.

Libraries were UMI-labeled 5' RACE TRB cDNA. For each CDR3 protein, TCRdb gives one entry from its re-call of the 5' RACE reads, without DNA. This sample's table has tens of thousands of distinct CDR3 sequences. What was sequenced was naive CXCR3+ CD8+ T cells from blood. The subset: CD45RO-CCR7+CD27+CD95- naive CD8+ T cells expressing CXCR3 (TNR3+). The clonotype comes from a human donor in good health. Some clones in this sample may be carry-over from other donors' samples. The chain has TRBV6-5 and TRBJ1-5. CDR3 region: CASSYSSGYGQPQHF.